This TCR beta chain was captured by sequencing in a study of T cells after yellow fever vaccination. General observations from the study: FACS-sorted repertoires could harbor abundant contaminating bulk-population clonotypes.

As TCR cDNA was made by 5'RACE template switching, a universal primer site and UMIs were added. TCRdb redid the calling of the 5' RACE reads with MiXCR, one entry per CDR3 protein. Altogether hundreds of thousands of distinct CDR3 sequences are present, 9% to 15% being singletons, with the ten largest covering about 15%. The V gene's germline CDR1 is SEHNR and CDR2 FQNEAQ (reference sequence). V lost 1 base, J lost 2 bases, and 9 bases lay in between. The CDR3 contains 15 residues. This clonotype was picked up a small number of times. No antigen is known for it. V is TRBV7-9 and J is TRBJ1-3; D remains ambiguous. Sample: PBMCs, taken on the day of the yellow fever booster vaccination. This clonotype originated in a man aged 25 to 40 who received the YFV17D yellow fever vaccine. The CDR3 sequence: CASSLGGTTGNTIYF. In DNA, the CDR3 is TGTGCCAGCAGCTTAGGGGGTACGACTGGAAACACCATATATTTT.